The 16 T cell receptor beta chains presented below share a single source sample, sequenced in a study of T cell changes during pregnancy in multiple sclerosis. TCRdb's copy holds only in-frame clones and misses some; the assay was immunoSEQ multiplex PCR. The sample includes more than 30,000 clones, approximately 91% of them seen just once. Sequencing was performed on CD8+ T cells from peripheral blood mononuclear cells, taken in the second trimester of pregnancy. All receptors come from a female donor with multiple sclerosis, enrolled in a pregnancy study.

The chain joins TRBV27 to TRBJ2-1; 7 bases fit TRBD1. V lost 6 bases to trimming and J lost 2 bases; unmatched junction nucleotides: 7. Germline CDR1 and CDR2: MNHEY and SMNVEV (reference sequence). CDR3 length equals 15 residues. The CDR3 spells CASRDRQGPYNEQFF. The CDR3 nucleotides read TGTGCCAGCAGGGACCGACAGGGCCCCTACAATGAGCAGTTCTTC.

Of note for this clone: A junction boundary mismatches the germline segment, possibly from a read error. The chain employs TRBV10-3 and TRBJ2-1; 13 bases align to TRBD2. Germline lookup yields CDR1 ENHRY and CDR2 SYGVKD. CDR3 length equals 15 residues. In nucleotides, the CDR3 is TGTGCCATCAATGAGGGGACTAGCGGGACCGATGAGCAGTTCTTC. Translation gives CAINEGTSGTDEQFF.

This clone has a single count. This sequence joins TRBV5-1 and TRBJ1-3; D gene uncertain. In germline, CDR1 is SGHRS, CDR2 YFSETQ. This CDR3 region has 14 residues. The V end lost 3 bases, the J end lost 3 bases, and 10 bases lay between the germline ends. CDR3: CASSSLGIGNTIYF. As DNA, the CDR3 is TGCGCCAGCAGCTCGCTCGGGATTGGAAACACCATATATTTT. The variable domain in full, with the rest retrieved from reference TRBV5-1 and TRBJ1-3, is KAGVTQTPRYLIKTRGQQVTLSCSPISGHRSVSWYQQTPGQGLQFLFEYFSETQRNKGNFPGRFSGRQFSNSRSEMNVSTLELGDSALYLCASSSLGIGNTIYFGEGSWLTVV.

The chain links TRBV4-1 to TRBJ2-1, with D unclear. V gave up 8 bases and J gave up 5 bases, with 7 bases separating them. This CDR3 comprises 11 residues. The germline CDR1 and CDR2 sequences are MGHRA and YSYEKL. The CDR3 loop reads CASRSNNEQFF. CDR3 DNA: TGCGCCAGCCGGTCCAACAATGAGCAGTTCTTC.

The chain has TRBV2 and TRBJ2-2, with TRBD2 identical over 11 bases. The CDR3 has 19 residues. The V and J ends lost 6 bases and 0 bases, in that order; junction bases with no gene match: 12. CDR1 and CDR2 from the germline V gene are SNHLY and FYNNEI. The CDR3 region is CASRRGGLAGGSNTGELFF. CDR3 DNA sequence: TGTGCCAGCAGGAGGGGAGGGCTAGCGGGAGGTTCGAACACCGGGGAGCTGTTTTTT.

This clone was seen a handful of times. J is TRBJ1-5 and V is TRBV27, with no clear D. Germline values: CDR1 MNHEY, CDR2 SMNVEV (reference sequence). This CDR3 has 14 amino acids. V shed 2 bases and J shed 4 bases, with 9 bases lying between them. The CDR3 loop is CASSLGQFNQPQHF. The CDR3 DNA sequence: TGTGCCAGCAGTTTAGGGCAGTTTAATCAGCCCCAGCATTTT.

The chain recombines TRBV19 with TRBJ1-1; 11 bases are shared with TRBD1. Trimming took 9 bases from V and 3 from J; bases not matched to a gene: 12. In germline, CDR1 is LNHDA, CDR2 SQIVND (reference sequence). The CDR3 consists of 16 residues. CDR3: CASSDRGPFRDTEAFF. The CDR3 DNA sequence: TGTGCCAGCTCGGACAGGGGGCCCTTTAGGGACACTGAAGCTTTCTTT.

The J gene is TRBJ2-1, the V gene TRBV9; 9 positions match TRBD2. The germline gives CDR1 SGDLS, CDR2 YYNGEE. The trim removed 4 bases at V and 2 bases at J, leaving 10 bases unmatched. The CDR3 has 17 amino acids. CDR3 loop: CASSPPVREGPYNEQFF. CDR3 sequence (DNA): TGTGCCAGCAGCCCCCCCGTGCGGGAGGGCCCCTACAATGAGCAGTTCTTC.

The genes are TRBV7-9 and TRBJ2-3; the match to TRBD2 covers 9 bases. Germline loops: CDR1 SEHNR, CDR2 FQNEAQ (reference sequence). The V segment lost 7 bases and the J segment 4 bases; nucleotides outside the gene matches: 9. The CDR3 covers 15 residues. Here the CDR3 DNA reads TGTGCCAGCACCTCCGGAGGACTAGCGCCAGATACGCAGTATTTT. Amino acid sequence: CASTSGGLAPDTQYF. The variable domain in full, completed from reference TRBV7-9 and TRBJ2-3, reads DTGVSQNPRHKITKRGQNVTFRCDPISEHNRLYWYRQTLGQGPEFLTYFQNEAQLEKSRLLSDRFSAERPKGSFSTLEIQRTEQGDSAMYLCASTSGGLAPDTQYFGPGTRLTVL.

CDR3 nucleotide sequence: TGTGCCAGCAGTTACACGCAGCAGGGGCAGAATTCACCCCTCCACTTT. It translates to CASSYTQQGQNSPLHF. The V and J genes are TRBV6-5 and TRBJ1-6; weak D call: TRBD1 (6 bases). Germline CDR1 reads MNHEY; CDR2 reads SVGAGI. CDR3 length equals 16 residues. V gave up 2 bases and J gave up 7 bases, with 15 bases separating them.

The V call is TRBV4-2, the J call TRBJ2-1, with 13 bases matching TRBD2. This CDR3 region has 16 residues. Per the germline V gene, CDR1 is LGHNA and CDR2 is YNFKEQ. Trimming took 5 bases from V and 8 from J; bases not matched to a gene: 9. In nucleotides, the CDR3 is TGTGCCAGCAGCTCTGCTGGGACTAGCGGGATTGATGAGCAGTTCTTC. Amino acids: CASSSAGTSGIDEQFF.

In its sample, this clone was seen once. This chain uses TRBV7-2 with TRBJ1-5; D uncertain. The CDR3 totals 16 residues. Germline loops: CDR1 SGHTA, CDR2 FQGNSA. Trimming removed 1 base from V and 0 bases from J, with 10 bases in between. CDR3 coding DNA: TGTGCCAGCAGCTTAGAGTCAGGTTATAGCAATCAGCCCCAGCATTTT. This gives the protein CASSLESGYSNQPQHF.

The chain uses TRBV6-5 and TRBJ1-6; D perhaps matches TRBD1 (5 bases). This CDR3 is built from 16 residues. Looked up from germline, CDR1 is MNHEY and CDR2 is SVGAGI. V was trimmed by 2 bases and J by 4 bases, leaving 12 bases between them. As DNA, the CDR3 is TGTGCCAGCAGTTACGCAGGCGGGGGGTATAATTCACCCCTCCACTTT. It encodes CASSYAGGGYNSPLHF.

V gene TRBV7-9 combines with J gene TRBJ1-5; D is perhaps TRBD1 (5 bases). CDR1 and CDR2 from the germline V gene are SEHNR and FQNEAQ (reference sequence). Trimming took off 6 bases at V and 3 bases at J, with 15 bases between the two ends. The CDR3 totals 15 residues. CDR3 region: CASSADTGNNQPQHF. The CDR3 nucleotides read TGTGCCAGCAGTGCAGACACAGGCAACAATCAGCCCCAGCATTTT.

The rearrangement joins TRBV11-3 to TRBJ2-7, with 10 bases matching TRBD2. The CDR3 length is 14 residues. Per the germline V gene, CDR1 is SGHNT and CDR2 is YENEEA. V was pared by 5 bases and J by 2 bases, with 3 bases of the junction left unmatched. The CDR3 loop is CASSPLAGAYEQYF. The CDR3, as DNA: TGTGCCAGCAGCCCCCTAGCGGGGGCCTACGAGCAGTACTTC. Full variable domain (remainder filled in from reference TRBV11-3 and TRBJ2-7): EAGVVQSPRYKIIEKKQPVAFWCNPISGHNTLYWYLQNLGQGPELLIRYENEEAVDDSQLPKDRFSAERLKGVDSTLKIQPAELGDSAVYLCASSPLAGAYEQYFGPGTRLTVT.

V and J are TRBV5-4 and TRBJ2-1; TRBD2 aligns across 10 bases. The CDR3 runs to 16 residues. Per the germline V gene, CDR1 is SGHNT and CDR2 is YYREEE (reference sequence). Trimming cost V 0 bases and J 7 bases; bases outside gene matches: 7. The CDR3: CASSLAGLAGVNEQFF. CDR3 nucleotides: TGTGCCAGCAGCTTGGCCGGGCTAGCGGGAGTGAATGAGCAGTTCTTC.